This TCR beta chain stems from a study of CD8 T cells in Susac syndrome (dated by TCRdb to between 2018 and 2021). Regarding the study in general: Among the Susac syndrome patients who were sequenced, clinically active disease was present in six and clinical remission was observed in roughly eight. At blood withdrawal, Susac syndrome patients were therapy-naive, treated with corticosteroids (with IVIg additionally given to some), or treated with IVIg alone. Clonality of the CD8+ T cell repertoire was compared between over 10 healthy donors, some 14 Susac syndrome patients and around 16 multiple sclerosis patients. Whether CD8+ T cell activation and differentiation in Susac syndrome was antigen driven was tested using repertoire sequencing.

What the authors observed across the whole study: Roughly 15 and five Susac-specific public clones were found in the total CD8+ and CD8+ TEMRA repertoires, respectively. The number of individuals in the TCR sequencing and HLA analysis was acknowledged as relatively small. Susac syndrome CD8+ repertoires showed clonal expansion, highest in CD8+ TEMRA cells and greater in clinically active than remitting patients.

A remark on this clonotype: Its antigen is not yet known. No much larger clone is present one base from it, and per-base qualities are unavailable.

Peripheral blood CD8+ and CD4+ T cells from healthy donors, Susac syndrome patients and multiple sclerosis patients were profiled using high-throughput TCR beta sequencing. The Susac syndrome patients fulfilled recently defined diagnostic criteria for definite or probable disease. CD8+ TEMRA cells were enriched by FACS, while bulk CD8+ and CD4+ T cells were purified by magnetic negative isolation. Blood was drawn into EDTA tubes, processed within 24 hours, and PBMCs were isolated by density gradient centrifugation. PBMCs intended for TCR sequencing were cryopreserved in liquid nitrogen and were subsequently thawed in a 37 degrees C water bath. A purity of at least 90% was achieved for sorted or isolated CD4+, CD8+ and CD8+ TEMRA cells. V loses 1 base, J loses 2 bases, and the germline ends lie 16 bases apart. The CDR3 sequence holds 17 residues, the cysteine and phenylalanine included. Here the CDR3 DNA is all that survives: 51 bases in frame from base 1. CDR1 and CDR2, per the germline V gene (reference sequence), are SEHNR and FQNEAQ.

RNA was extracted using the RNeasy kit, and roughly 0.45 to 1 ug of the RNA was reverse transcribed with random hexamers. The immunoSEQ multiplex PCR assay, which covers 54 Vbeta and 13 Jbeta segments, was used to amplify TCR beta CDR3 regions. PCR amplification bias was corrected by using a synthetic template baseline for primer optimization and computational correction. The original methods were these. Reads were assigned to V, D and J genes according to IMGT and analyzed in immunoSEQ Analyzer, with only productive sequences retained. Clonality was computed as one minus Shannon entropy normalized by log2 of the number of productive unique sequences. Public and private clones were assessed among the 100 most prevalent clones of each patient and control. Clones were defined as Susac-specific when absent from the healthy and MS cohorts, from about a thousand published viral clones and from other ImmuneACCESS disease sequences. TCRdb reprocessing: public reads trimmed at Q25 with fastp, clones called with MiXCR, in-frame beta chains kept. Rows matching on CDR3 protein sequence are summarized as one entry with the most common DNA and genes. The V and J calls here are based on TCRdb, not the publication. The sample table records about 81,000 distinct CDR3 sequences; roughly 94% of these occur just once. The ten largest account for approximately 0.94% of the sample.

The sample consisted of CD8+ T cells from PBMCs. The receptor's source is a human donor with Susac syndrome. This sequence uses TRBV7-9 and TRBJ2-3; a tentative D call is TRBD2 (6 bases match). The bases read TGTGCCAGCAGCTTAGTCAATGCGGGAAACTTCACAGATACGCAGTATTTT. The translation is CASSLVNAGNFTDTQYF.